This TCR beta chain was observed in a study of T cell repertoires in cytomegalovirus infection. Study in general: Indicated by public TCR beta signatures were CMV infection and matching HLA type.

The V end lost 5 bases, the J end lost 0 bases, and 11 bases lay between the germline ends. CDR1 SGHNT and CDR2 YENEEA come from the germline V gene. The CDR3 runs to 15 residues. TCRdb used MiXCR to reprocess the reads, holding one entry per CDR3 protein. The repertoire holds 650,000 to 900,000 distinct CDR3 sequences, with around 29% as singletons. For this clonotype: The antigen remains unidentified.

The clonotype comes from a human donor in good health (CMV status not recorded). Some clones in this sample may be carry-over from other donors' samples. The sequencing used cultured CD8+ T cells from PBMCs, collected from culture after CMV antigen stimulation. The chain couples TRBV11-3 to TRBJ2-1, with D possibly TRBD2 on 6 matching bases. The CDR3 sequence is CASSRRGVSYNEQFF. CDR3 coding DNA: TGTGCCAGCAGCCGTCGCGGGGTCTCCTACAATGAGCAGTTCTTC.